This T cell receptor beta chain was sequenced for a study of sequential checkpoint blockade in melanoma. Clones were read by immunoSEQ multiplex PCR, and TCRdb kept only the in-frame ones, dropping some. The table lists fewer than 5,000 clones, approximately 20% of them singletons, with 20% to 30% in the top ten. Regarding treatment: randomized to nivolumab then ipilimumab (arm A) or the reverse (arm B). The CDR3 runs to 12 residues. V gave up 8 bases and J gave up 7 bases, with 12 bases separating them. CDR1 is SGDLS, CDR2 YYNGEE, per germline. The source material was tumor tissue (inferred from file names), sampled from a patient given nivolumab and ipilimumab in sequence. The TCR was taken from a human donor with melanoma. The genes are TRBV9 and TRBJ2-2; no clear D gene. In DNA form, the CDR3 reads TGTGCCAGGACTCCTCCGGTCGGGGAGCTGTTTTTT. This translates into CARTPPVGELFF.